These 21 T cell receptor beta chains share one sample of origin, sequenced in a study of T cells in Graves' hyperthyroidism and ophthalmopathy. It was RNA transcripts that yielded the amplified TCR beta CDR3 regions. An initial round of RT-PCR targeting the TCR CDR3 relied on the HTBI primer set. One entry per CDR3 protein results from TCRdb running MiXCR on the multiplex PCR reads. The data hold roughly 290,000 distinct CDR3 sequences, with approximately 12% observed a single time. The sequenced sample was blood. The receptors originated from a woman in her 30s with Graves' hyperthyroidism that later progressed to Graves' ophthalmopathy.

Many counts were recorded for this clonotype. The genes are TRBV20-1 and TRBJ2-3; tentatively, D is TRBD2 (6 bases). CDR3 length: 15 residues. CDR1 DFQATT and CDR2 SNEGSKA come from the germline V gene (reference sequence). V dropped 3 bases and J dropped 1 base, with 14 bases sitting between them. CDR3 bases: TGCAGTGCTAGTTCGCCTAGCGAGCGCACAGATACGCAGTATTTT. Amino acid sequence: CSASSPSERTDTQYF.

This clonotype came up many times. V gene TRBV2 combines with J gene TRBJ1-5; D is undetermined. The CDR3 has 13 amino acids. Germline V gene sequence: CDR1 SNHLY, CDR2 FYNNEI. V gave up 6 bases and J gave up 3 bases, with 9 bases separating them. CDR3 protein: CASSGSNNQPQHF. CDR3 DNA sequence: TGTGCCAGCAGCGGGAGCAACAATCAGCCCCAGCATTTT. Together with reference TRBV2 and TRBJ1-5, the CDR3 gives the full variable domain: EPEVTQTPSHQVTQMGQEVILRCVPISNHLYFYWYRQILGQKVEFLVSFYNNEISEKSEIFDDQFSVERPDGSNFTLKIRSTKLEDSAMYFCASSGSNNQPQHFGDGTRLSIL.

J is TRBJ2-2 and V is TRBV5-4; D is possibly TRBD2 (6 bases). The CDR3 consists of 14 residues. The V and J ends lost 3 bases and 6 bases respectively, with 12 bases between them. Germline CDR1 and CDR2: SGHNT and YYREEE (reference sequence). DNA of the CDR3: TGTGCCAGCAGCTCGGGGGAGTGGCCCGGGGAGCTGTTTTTT. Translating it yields CASSSGEWPGELFF.

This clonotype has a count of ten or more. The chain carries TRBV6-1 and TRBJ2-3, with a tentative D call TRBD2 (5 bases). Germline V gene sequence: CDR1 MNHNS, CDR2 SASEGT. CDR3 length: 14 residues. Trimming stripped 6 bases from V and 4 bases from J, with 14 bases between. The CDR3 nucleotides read TGTGCCAGCAGCCTCGTGGGTAGCGCAGATACGCAGTATTTT. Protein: CASSLVGSADTQYF.

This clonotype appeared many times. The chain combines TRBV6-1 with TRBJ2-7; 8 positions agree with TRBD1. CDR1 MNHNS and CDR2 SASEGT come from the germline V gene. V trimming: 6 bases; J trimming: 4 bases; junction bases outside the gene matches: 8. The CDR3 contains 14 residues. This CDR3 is CASSPQGGNYEQYF. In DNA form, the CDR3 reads TGTGCCAGCAGCCCACAGGGGGGTAATTACGAGCAGTACTTC.

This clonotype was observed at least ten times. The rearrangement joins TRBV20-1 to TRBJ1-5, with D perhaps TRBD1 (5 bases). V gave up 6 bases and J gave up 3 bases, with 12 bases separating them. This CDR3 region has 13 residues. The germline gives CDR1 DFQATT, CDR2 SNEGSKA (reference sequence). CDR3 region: CSAGGGNNQPQHF. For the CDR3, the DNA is TGCAGTGCCGGTGGGGGGAACAATCAGCCCCAGCATTTT.

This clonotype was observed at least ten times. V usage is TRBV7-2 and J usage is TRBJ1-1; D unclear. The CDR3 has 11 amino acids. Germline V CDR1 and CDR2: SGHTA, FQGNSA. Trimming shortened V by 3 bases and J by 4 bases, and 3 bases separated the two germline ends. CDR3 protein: CASSLVTEAFF. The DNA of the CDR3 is TGTGCCAGCAGCTTGGTCACTGAAGCTTTCTTT.

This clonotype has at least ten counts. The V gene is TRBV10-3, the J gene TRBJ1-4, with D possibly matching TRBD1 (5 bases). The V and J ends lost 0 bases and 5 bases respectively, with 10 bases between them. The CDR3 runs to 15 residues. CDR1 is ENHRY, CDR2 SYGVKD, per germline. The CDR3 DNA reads TGTGCCATCAGTGAGTCGATTGGGGGAAATGAAAAACTGTTTTTT. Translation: CAISESIGGNEKLFF.

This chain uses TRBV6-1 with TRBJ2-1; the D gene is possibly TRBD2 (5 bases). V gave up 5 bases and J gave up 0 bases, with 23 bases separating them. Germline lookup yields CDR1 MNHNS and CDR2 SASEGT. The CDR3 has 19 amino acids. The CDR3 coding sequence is TGTGCCAGCAGTAAACTAATAAGGACGGGAAAAAGCTCCTACAATGAGCAGTTCTTC. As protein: CASSKLIRTGKSSYNEQFF.

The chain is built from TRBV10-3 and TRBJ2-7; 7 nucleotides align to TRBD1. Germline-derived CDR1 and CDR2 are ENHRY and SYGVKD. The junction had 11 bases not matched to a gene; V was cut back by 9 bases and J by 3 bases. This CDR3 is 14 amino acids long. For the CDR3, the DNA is TGTGCCATAATTGTCCGGGACAGACACTACGAGCAGTACTTC. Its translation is CAIIVRDRHYEQYF.

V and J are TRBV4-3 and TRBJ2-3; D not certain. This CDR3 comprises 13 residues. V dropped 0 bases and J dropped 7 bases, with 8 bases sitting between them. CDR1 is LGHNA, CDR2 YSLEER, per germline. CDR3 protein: CASSQDTPYTQYF. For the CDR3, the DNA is TGCGCCAGCAGCCAAGATACACCGTATACGCAGTATTTT.

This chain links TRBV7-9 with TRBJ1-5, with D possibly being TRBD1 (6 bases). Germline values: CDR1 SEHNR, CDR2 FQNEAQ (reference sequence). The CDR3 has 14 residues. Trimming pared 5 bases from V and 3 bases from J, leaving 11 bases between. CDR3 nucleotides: TGTGCCAGCAGCCCGAGGACAGACAATCAGCCCCAGCATTTT. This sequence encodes CASSPRTDNQPQHF.

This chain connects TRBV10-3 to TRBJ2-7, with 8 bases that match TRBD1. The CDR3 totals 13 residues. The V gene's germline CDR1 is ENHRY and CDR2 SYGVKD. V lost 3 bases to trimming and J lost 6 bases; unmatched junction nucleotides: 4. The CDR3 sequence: CAISDGQGLEQYF. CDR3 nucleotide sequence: TGTGCCATCAGTGACGGACAGGGACTCGAGCAGTACTTC.

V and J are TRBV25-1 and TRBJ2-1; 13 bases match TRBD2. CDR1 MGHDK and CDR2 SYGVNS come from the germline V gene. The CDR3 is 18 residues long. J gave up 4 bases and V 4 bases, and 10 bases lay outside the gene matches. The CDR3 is CASSGGLAGISLYNEQFF. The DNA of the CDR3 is TGTGCCAGCAGTGGGGGACTAGCGGGAATCTCCCTTTACAATGAGCAGTTCTTC. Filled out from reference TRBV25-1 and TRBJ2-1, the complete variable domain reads EADIYQTPRYLVIGTGKKITLECSQTMGHDKMYWYQQDPGMELHLIHYSYGVNSTEKGDLSSESTVSRIRTEHFPLTLESARPSHTSQYLCASSGGLAGISLYNEQFFGPGTRLTVL.

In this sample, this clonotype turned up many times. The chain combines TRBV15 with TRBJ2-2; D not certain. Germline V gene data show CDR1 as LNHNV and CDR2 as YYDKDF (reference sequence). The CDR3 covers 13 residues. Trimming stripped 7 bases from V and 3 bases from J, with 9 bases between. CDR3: CATNADYTGELFF. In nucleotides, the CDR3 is TGTGCCACCAACGCGGATTACACCGGGGAGCTGTTTTTT.

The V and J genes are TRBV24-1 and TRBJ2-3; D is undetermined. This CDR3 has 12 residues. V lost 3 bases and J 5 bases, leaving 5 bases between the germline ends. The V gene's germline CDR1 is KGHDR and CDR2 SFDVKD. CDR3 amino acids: CATSDGLDTQYF. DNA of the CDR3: TGTGCCACCAGTGATGGCCTAGATACGCAGTATTTT.

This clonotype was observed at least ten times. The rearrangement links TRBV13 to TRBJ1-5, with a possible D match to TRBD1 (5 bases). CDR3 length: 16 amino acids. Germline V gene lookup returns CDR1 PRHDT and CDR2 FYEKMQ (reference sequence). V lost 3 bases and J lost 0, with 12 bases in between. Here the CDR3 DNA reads TGTGCCAGCAGCTTCGGAGGGGACGATAGCAATCAGCCCCAGCATTTT. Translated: CASSFGGDDSNQPQHF.

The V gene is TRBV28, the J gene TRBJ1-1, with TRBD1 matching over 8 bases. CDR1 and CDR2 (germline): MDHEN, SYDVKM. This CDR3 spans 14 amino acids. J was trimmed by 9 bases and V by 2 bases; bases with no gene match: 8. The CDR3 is CASSLVTGELKAFF. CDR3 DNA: TGTGCCAGCAGTTTAGTGACAGGGGAACTTAAAGCTTTCTTT.

This CDR3 reads CASSLDGMYEEQYF. The CDR3 bases are TGTGCCAGCAGCTTAGACGGGATGTACGAAGAGCAGTACTTC. The chain links TRBV11-3 to TRBJ2-7; D is possibly TRBD2 (5 bases). Germline-derived CDR1 and CDR2 are SGHNT and YENEEA. This CDR3 region has 14 residues. The V end lost 0 bases, the J end lost 7 bases, and 13 bases lay between the germline ends.

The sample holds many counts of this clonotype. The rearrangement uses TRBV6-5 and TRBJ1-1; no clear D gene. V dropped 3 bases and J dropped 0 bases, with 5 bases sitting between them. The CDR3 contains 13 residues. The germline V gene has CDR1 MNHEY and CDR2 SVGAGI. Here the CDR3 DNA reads TGTGCCAGCAGTTATAGCCTGAACACTGAAGCTTTCTTT. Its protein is CASSYSLNTEAFF.

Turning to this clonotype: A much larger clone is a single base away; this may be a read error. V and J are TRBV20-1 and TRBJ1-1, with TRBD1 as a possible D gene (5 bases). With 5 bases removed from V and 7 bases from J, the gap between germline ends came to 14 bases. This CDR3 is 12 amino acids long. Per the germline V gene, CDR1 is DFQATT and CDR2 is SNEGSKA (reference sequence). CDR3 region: CSAPIRGSEAFF. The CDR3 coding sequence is TGCAGTGCTCCTATCCGGGGCAGTGAAGCTTTCTTT.